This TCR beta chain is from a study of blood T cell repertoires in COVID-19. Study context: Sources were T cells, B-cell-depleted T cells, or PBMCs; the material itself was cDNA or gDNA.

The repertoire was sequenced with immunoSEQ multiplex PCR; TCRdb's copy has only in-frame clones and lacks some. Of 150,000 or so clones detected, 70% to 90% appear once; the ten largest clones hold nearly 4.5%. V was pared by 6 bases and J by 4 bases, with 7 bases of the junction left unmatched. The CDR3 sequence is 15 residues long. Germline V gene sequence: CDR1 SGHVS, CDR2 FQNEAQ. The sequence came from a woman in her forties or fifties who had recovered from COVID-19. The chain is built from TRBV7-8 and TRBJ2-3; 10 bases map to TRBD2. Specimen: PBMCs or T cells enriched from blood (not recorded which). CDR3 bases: TGTGCCAGCAGGTCTAGCGGGGGCCGGCCAGATACGCAGTATTTT. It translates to CASRSSGGRPDTQYF.